This T cell receptor (beta chain) was documented in a study of T cells in localized non-small cell lung cancer. Measured with immunoSEQ multiplex PCR; TCRdb has only the in-frame clones, and not every one. The sample has 20,000 or so clones; roughly 83% are singletons. CDR3 size: 14 residues. From germline, CDR1 is MNHEY and CDR2 SVGAGI. Between the trimmed V and J ends, which lost 3 bases and 10 bases, there was a span of 13 bases. Study observations and caveats: It remains possible that heterogeneity exists, since only one tumor region was sequenced. Median detection of top 100 tumor clones in adjacent lung was around 59 clones. Measurement of T cell clonality placed uninvolved adjacent lung highest, above the level in tumor. Density of T cells in blood, when higher, went with longer overall survival.

A remark on this clone: What it recognizes is unknown.

The V gene is TRBV6-5, the J gene TRBJ1-6; weak D call: TRBD1 (5 bases). Source: peripheral blood, taken before any cancer treatment. The sequence was collected from a man between 40 and 70 years old with stage I lung adenocarcinoma. The CDR3 DNA sequence: TGTGCCAGCAGTTATACCAGGGAGGGGTCACCCCTCCACTTT. Translating gives CASSYTREGSPLHF.